These 2 T cell receptor beta chains were sequenced from one sample in a study of spatial heterogeneity in lung cancer. The time point: sample taken at primary tumor resection. Using its own MiXCR run on the 5' RACE reads, TCRdb lists one record per CDR3 protein. The data contain about 92,000 distinct CDR3 sequences, 9.5% to 15% of them singletons. Source: PBMCs, taken at surgery. The receptors were sampled from a male donor with early-stage non-small cell lung cancer.

This sequence joins TRBV12-3 or TRBV12-4 and TRBJ2-6, with unresolved D. The CDR3 loop spans 15 amino acids. The germline V and J ends were trimmed by 4 bases and 1 base, with 8 bases remaining between them. This chain's CDR3 is CASSYRGSGANVLTF. In nucleotides, the CDR3 is TGTGCCAGCAGTTACCGAGGTTCTGGGGCCAACGTCCTGACTTTC.

In nucleotides, the CDR3 is TGTGCCAGCAGCGTATCTATCTTGTGGGGACCTCTTCGCCTGTTTTTT. Its translation: CASSVSILWGPLRLFF. The gene calls are TRBV9 and TRBJ1-4, with D maybe TRBD1 (5 bases). This CDR3 contains 16 residues. Germline CDR1 and CDR2: SGDLS and YYNGEE. Trimming stripped 1 base from V and 14 bases from J, with 24 bases between. Supplemented by reference TRBV9 and TRBJ1-4, the full variable domain reads DSGVTQTPKHLITATGQRVTLRCSPRSGDLSVYWYQQSLDQGLQFLIQYYNGEERAKGNILERFSAQQFPDLHSELNLSSLELGDSALYFCASSVSILWGPLRLFFGSGTQLSVL.